This entry is about one T cell receptor (beta chain). Antigen specificity is unknown. The record originates from a study of Graves' ophthalmopathy and Graves' hyperthyroidism. Ineligible for inclusion were patients with other autoimmune diseases, uncontrolled infections, pregnancy or lactation. PBMCs stemmed from 10 ml of fresh peripheral blood. Amplified material comprised TCR beta CDR3 regions derived from RNA transcripts. HTBI primers served in a first-round RT-PCR, which a second-round multiplex PCR followed. TCRdb analysed the multiplex PCR reads with MiXCR anew, one entry per CDR3 protein. The sample lists hundreds of thousands of distinct CDR3 sequences; about a fifth were seen once. Notes on the study in general: Ophthalmopathy versus stable hyperthyroidism: 13-signature model gave 85% to 90% sensitivity, 81.08% specificity. In blood, most expanded thyroid clonotypes above 0.001 frequency were also detected.

Trimming took 5 bases from V and 6 from J; bases not matched to a gene: 9. Per germline, CDR1 MDHEN and CDR2 SYDVKM. The CDR3 loop spans 14 amino acids. Input material: peripheral blood. The chain couples TRBV28 to TRBJ2-7, with 8 bases that match TRBD2. The sequence was obtained from a woman in her late teens or twenties with stable Graves' hyperthyroidism. Some clones in this sample may be carry-over from other donors' samples. The CDR3 DNA follows: TGTGCCAGCAGTAGCGGGAGAAATTCGATCGAGCAGTACTTC. This codes for CASSSGRNSIEQYF.